This T cell receptor beta chain was found in a study of identical twins. This clonotype was seen ten or more times. TCRdb independently ran MiXCR on the 5' RACE reads; one entry per CDR3 protein. There are approximately 670,000 distinct CDR3 sequences in the sample; around 6% occur only once, and roughly 1.6% lies in the top ten. Sequencing was carried out using naive T cells sorted from blood. This TCR derives from a man younger than 35 in good health.

In DNA form, the CDR3 reads TGCGCCAGCAGCTTGACAGGGAAGGGAGACATTCAGTACTTC. Its protein is CASSLTGKGDIQYF. The chain couples TRBV5-1 to TRBJ2-4, with D perhaps TRBD1 (6 bases). The V gene's germline CDR1 is SGHRS and CDR2 YFSETQ. This CDR3 comprises 14 residues. Trimming took off 1 base at V and 8 bases at J, with 13 bases between the two ends.